This T cell receptor beta chain originates from a study of blood T cell repertoires in COVID-19. Study-wide context: From T cells, B-cell-depleted T cells, or PBMCs came the material, which was cDNA or gDNA.

Sequencing was performed with immunoSEQ multiplex PCR; in TCRdb, only in-frame clones are kept and a portion is missing. The sample contains 15,000 to 17,000 clones, 76% of which appear only once. Trimming left V 6 bases short and J 0 bases short, with 13 bases between. Germline CDR1 and CDR2: SQVTM and ANQGSEA. The CDR3 has 14 residues. The sequencing sample was made of peripheral blood. The receptor comes from a man aged 70-80 years with active or convalescent COVID-19. The rearrangement joins TRBV29-1 to TRBJ2-3, with a possible D match to TRBD2 (6 bases). Here the CDR3 DNA reads TGCAGCGTAGGTCTAGGGACTAGCACAGATACGCAGTATTTT. As protein: CSVGLGTSTDTQYF.